This TCR beta chain was identified in a study of tumor and adjacent non-tumor tissue in lung cancer. Overall study findings and caveats: Tumor TCR diversity, when higher, was linked to shorter survival.

A modified ARM-PCR protocol with three rounds of nested PCR amplified TCRbeta. Each CDR3 protein gets one entry after TCRdb re-called the multiplex PCR reads with MiXCR. The sample has fewer than 130,000 distinct CDR3 sequences, 84% seen once. Germline CDR1 SQVTM, CDR2 ANQGSEA. The CDR3 spans 18 residues, counting both ends. To note about this clonotype: What it binds is unknown. The CDR3 does not close with the conserved phenylalanine or tryptophan, likely indicating a read error. It is unclear where the CDR3 begins or ends on the DNA, so no DNA is shown, and the CDR3 is as TCRdb lists it.

RNA was extracted from bulk tissue without any cell sorting. Donors were chemotherapy-naive, newly diagnosed lung cancer surgical patients in China, August–November 2014. Sequenced: lung tumor tissue. V is TRBV29-1 and J is TRBJ1-5; no DNA check was done on the table's D call, TRBD1. This receptor was identified in a man aged 70-80 years with non-small cell lung cancer. The CDR3: CSVEDLWDGGIGNQPQHC.